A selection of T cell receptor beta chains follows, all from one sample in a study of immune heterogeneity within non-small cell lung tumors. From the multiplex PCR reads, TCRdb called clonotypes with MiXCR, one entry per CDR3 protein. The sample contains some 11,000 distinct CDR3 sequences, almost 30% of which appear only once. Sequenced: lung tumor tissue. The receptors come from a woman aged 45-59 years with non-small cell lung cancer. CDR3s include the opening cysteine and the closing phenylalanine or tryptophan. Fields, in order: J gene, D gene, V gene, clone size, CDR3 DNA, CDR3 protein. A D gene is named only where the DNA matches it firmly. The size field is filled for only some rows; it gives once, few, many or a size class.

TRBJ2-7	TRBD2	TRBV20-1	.	TGCAGTGCTGCCTCACTAGCGGGACGGGACGAGCAGTACTTC	CSAASLAGRDEQYF
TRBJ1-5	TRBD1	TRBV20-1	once	TGCAGTGCTAGAGTCCTCACAGGGGGCCGGAATCAGCCCCAGCATTTT	CSARVLTGGRNQPQHF
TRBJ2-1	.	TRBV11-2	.	TGTGCCAGCACTACCCCCGACGGGCGGTTCAATGAGCAGTTCTTC	CASTTPDGRFNEQFF
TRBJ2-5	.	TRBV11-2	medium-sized	TGTGCCAGCAGCTTAACTTTCCATGGAAAAGAGACCCAGTACTTC	CASSLTFHGKETQYF
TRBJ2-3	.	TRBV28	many	TGTGCCAGCAGTCCCGCCCCCGGGGGCAGAAGCACAGATACGCAGTATTTT	CASSPAPGGRSTDTQYF
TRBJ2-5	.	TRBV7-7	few	TGTGCTAGCAGCTTAGAAGGGGGAATCAGGACCCAGTACTTC	CASSLEGGIRTQYF
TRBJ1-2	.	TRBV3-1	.	TGTGCCAGTCGACCCGACAGACATAACTATGGCTACACCTTC	CASRPDRHNYGYTF
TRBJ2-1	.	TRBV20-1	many	TGCAGTGCTCACCACCCCCGTAGAGGATCCAATGAGCAGTTCTTC	CSAHHPRRGSNEQFF
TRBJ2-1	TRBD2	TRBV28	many	TGTGCCAGCAGTTCGGGACTAGCGGGAGAAGACGATGAGCAGTTCTTC	CASSSGLAGEDDEQFF
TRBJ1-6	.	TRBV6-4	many	TGTCTATCTCTTGTGAGGTTGAAGTCACCCCTCCACTTT	CLSLVRLKSPLHF
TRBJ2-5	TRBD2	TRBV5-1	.	TGCGCCAGCATCCCAGGACTAGAGGAGACCCAGTACTTC	CASIPGLEETQYF
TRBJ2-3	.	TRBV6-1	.	TGTGCCAACGGGCCAGATACGCAGTATTTT	CANGPDTQYF
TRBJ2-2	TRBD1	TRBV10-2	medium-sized	TGCGCCAGCAGTGAGGGAAGGGGGCAACGTAGCACCGGGGAGCTGTTTTTT	CASSEGRGQRSTGELFF
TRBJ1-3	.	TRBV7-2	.	TGTGCCAGCAGCTTAGTGTTAGGCTCTGGAAACACCATATATTTT	CASSLVLGSGNTIYF
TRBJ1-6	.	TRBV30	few	TGTGCCTGGTGCCTGGGCTCCTCCTATAATTCACCCCTCCACTTT	CAWCLGSSYNSPLHF
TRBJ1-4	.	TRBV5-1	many	TGCGCCAGCAGCGTCGGGACGGCGAATGAAAAACTGTTTTTT	CASSVGTANEKLFF
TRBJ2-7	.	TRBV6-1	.	TGTGCCAGCAGTTATGCGGACTCCTACGAGCAGTACTTC	CASSYADSYEQYF
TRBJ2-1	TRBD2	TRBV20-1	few	TGCAGTGCCCCGACCCCTAGCGGGACCAATGAGCAGTTCTTC	CSAPTPSGTNEQFF
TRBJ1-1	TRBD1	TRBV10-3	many	TGTGCCATATCACGAGGGACAGGCCTGAACACTGAAGCTTTCTTT	CAISRGTGLNTEAFF
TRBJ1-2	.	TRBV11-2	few	TGTGCCAGCAGCTCGACTGACGGTAACTATGGCCACACCTTC	CASSSTDGNYGHTF
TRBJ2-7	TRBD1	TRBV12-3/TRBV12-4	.	TGTGCCAGCTGTATAGAAGGGACAGGATCCTACGAGCAGTACTTC	CASCIEGTGSYEQYF
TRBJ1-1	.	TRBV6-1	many	TGTGCCAGCAGTGAATGGAACACTGAAGCTTTCTTT	CASSEWNTEAFF
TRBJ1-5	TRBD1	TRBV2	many	TGTGCCAGCAGTAGGGACAGGCAAAGCAATCAGCCCCAGCATTTT	CASSRDRQSNQPQHF
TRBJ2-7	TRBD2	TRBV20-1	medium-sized	TGCAGTGCTAGAGATCAGTCTAGCGGCCACTACGAGCAGTACTTC	CSARDQSSGHYEQYF
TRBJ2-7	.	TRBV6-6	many	TGTGCCAGCAGTTACTCCTTAGCGTGGGTCTACGAGCAGTACTTC	CASSYSLAWVYEQYF
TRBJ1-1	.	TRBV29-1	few	TGCAGCGTTGAGGGCACAGGGCGTACTAACACTGAAGCTTTCTTT	CSVEGTGRTNTEAFF
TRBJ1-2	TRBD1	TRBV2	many	TGTGCCAGCAGGCTGACAGGGGACGGCTACACCTTC	CASRLTGDGYTF
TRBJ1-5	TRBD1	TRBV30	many	TGTGCCTGGAGTGTACAGGGGAAGCATTTT	CAWSVQGKHF
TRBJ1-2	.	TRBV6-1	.	TGTGCCAGCAGTCGCGACAAGAACTATGGCTACACCTTC	CASSRDKNYGYTF
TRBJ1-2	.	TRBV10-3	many	TGTGCCATCAGTGAGGGGCAGGGCTATGGCTACACCTTC	CAISEGQGYGYTF
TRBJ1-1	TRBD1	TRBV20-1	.	TGCAGTGCTAGTCGCGACAGGGGTTTCGAAGCTTTCTTT	CSASRDRGFEAFF
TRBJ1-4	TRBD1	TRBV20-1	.	TGCAGTGCTAGTAAAGGGGGCGCCGCTAATGAAAAACTGTTTTTT	CSASKGGAANEKLFF
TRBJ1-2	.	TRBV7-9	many	TGTGCCAGCAGCTCCGTTGGGACGGGCTATGGCTACACCTTC	CASSSVGTGYGYTF
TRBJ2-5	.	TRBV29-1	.	TGCAGCGTTGAAGGGAAGGAGACCCAGTACTTC	CSVEGKETQYF
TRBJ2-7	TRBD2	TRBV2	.	TGTGCCAGCAGCCCGGGGCGGGGGTCCTACGAGCAGTACTTC	CASSPGRGSYEQYF
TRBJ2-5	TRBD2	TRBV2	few	TGTGCCAGCAGGCGTACTAGCGGGGGGGAGACCCAGTACTTC	CASRRTSGGETQYF
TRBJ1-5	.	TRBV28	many	TGTGCCAGCAGTTTATCTCAGGGGTACGGTCAGCCCCAGCATTTT	CASSLSQGYGQPQHF
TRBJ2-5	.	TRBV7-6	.	TGTGCCAGCAGCTACCCCCTGGGGGCAGCCAACATCCAAGAGACCCAGTACTTC	CASSYPLGAANIQETQYF
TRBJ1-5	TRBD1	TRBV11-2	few	TGTGCCAGCAGCTCCGGGACAGGGCGAGGACAGCCCCAGCATTTT	CASSSGTGRGQPQHF
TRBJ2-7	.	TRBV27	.	TGTGCCAGCAGTGCCGCTAGGACGCGGTACGAGCAGTACTTC	CASSAARTRYEQYF
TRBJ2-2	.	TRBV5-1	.	TGCGCCAGCAGCCTGGGACGGCACACCGGGGAGCTGTTTTTT	CASSLGRHTGELFF
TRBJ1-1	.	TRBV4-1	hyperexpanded	TGCGCCAGCAGCTCAGGGTACGGGAACACTGAAGCTTTCTTT	CASSSGYGNTEAFF
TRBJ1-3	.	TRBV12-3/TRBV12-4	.	TGTGCCAGCAATTTCAGGTCCGGGGCTTTCTCTGGAAACACCATATATTTT	CASNFRSGAFSGNTIYF
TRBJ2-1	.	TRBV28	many	TGTGCCAGCAGTTTACTCAGAACAGGACCGGGGGATGAGCAGTTCTTC	CASSLLRTGPGDEQFF
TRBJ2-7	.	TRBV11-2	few	TGTGCCAGCAGCTTACTGTGGACGACGTCCGAGCAGTACTTC	CASSLLWTTSEQYF
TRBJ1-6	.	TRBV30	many	TGTGCCTGGAGCAGGGGCGACCTCCACTTT	CAWSRGDLHF
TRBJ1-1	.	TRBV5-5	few	TGTGCCAGCAGCTTGCAGGGGAACACTGAAGCTTTCTTT	CASSLQGNTEAFF
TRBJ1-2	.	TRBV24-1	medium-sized	TGTGCCACCAGCCCGGACGGGAGCTATGGCTACACCTTC	CATSPDGSYGYTF
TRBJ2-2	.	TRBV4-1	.	TGCGCCAGCAGCCAAGGGAACACCGGGGAGCTGTTTTTT	CASSQGNTGELFF
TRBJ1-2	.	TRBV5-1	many	TGCGCCAGCAGCGGGGGCGGTGGCTACACCTTC	CASSGGGGYTF
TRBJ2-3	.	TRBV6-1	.	TGTGCCAGCCGCGCCCTCGGAGGTTGGCAAAAAAATAGCACAGATACGCAGTATTTT	CASRALGGWQKNSTDTQYF
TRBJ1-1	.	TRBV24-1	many	TGTGCCACCAGTGATTTGCAGATGGCTGAAGCTTTCTTT	CATSDLQMAEAFF